The T cell receptor beta chain described here comes from a study of OX40 agonist ivuxolimab in advanced cancers. Study in general: Ivuxolimab was administered intravenously to patients at 0.01 to 10 mg/kg every 2 weeks. Notes on the study in general: Expanded clones tended on average to be more numerous among CD8+ T cells than CD4+.

This clone was seen a few times. Antigen: not known. Per the germline V gene, CDR1 is SGHVS and CDR2 is FQNEAQ. Trimming cost V 9 bases and J 2 bases, with 12 bases left between them. The CDR3 has 13 amino acids. Generated by immunoSEQ multiplex PCR, the TCRdb table keeps only in-frame clones and is missing some. The table records approximately 90,000 clones, about 88% of them present only once. This TCR came from an adult with an advanced solid tumor such as melanoma, head and neck, liver or kidney cancer. Material: CD4+ or CD8+ T cells sorted from blood, obtained in a trial of the OX40 agonist ivuxolimab. The V and J genes are TRBV7-8 and TRBJ2-3; D unresolved. As DNA, the CDR3 is TGTGCCAGTACCCCCAGTACCACAGATACGCAGTATTTT. Encoded protein: CASTPSTTDTQYF.